What follows are 32 T cell receptor beta chains derived from one specimen sequenced in a study of blood T cell repertoires in COVID-19 (dated by TCRdb to between 2020 and 2021). Library method: the immunoSEQ multiplex PCR assay. This immuneACCESS table, as held by TCRdb, lists in-frame sequences with V and J called but not all clones. Of the missing ones, under half trace to an unresolved V gene in checked studies; the others have no known cause. The sample includes 35,000 to 50,000 clones, with 80% to 90% observed a single time. Roughly 6% of the sample is in the top ten clones. The sample was peripheral blood. These receptors originate from a woman older than 75 with acute or convalescent COVID-19.

To note about this clone: This CDR3 is also generated by other DNA sequences in the sample. This rearrangement joins TRBV29-1 to TRBJ1-2; D may be TRBD1 (5 bases). CDR3 length: 10 residues. Germline V gives CDR1 SQVTM, CDR2 ANQGSEA. Trimming shortened V by 6 bases and J by 8 bases, and 10 bases separated the two germline ends. The CDR3: CSVRTLGYTF. The DNA for the CDR3 is TGCAGCGTCCGGACATTGGGCTACACCTTC.

This clone was observed once. V and J are TRBV3-1 (or the pseudogene TRBV3-2) and TRBJ2-3; 14 bases map to TRBD2. The CDR3 runs 24 residues. V trimming: 1 base; J trimming: 2 bases; junction bases outside the gene matches: 23. Germline CDR1 and CDR2: LGHDT and YNNKEL (reference sequence). The CDR3 is CASSQANYAPGLAGEYPNTDTQYF. The CDR3 region has the DNA TGTGCCAGCAGCCAAGCAAACTATGCCCCGGGACTAGCGGGGGAGTACCCTAACACAGATACGCAGTATTTT.

This clone was seen a handful of times. This rearrangement joins TRBV3-1 (or the pseudogene TRBV3-2) to TRBJ1-3; 8 bases map to TRBD1. Per germline, CDR1 LGHDT and CDR2 YNNKEL (reference sequence). With 2 bases clipped from V and 0 bases from J, the junction kept 6 bases outside the gene matches. This CDR3 spans 17 amino acids. The CDR3 coding sequence is TGTGCCAGCAGCCAATTCAGGGGGCGCGGCTCTGGAAACACCATATATTTT. Protein: CASSQFRGRGSGNTIYF.

The chain has TRBV13 and TRBJ1-1; possible D gene TRBD1, 6 bases. Germline V gene sequence: CDR1 PRHDT, CDR2 FYEKMQ (reference sequence). CDR3 length equals 14 residues. Trimming took off 5 bases at V and 7 bases at J, with 17 bases between the two ends. The CDR3 is CASSLTQGWSEAFF. CDR3 sequence (DNA): TGTGCCAGCAGCCTCACACAGGGTTGGAGTGAAGCTTTCTTT.

This clone turned up a few times. This rearrangement joins TRBV6-5 to TRBJ1-6; the match to TRBD1 covers 11 bases. The CDR3 contains 14 residues. Looked up from germline, CDR1 is MNHEY and CDR2 is SVGAGI. The V segment lost 10 bases and the J segment 7 bases; nucleotides outside the gene matches: 6. Written as DNA, the CDR3 is TGTGCCACCAGGACAGGGGGCCAGAATTCACCCCTCCACTTT. Protein sequence: CATRTGGQNSPLHF.

The chain combines TRBV5-1 with TRBJ2-7; 7 bases match TRBD1. This CDR3 has 14 amino acids. J was trimmed by 5 bases and V by 1 base; bases with no gene match: 6. Germline V gene sequence: CDR1 SGHRS, CDR2 YFSETQ. The CDR3 DNA reads as TGCGCCAGCAGCTTGAAGGGGGCGCCGGACGAGCAGTACTTC. This codes for CASSLKGAPDEQYF.

This sequence joins TRBV5-4 and TRBJ2-7; the match to TRBD2 covers 11 bases. Germline V gene data show CDR1 as SGHNT and CDR2 as YYREEE (reference sequence). The CDR3 length is 16 residues. Unmatched junction bases numbered 8, after V lost 4 bases and J lost 2 bases. The CDR3: CASSPKTSGVTYEQYF. The CDR3 coding sequence is TGTGCCAGCAGCCCGAAGACTAGCGGGGTCACCTACGAGCAGTACTTC.

The chain employs TRBV5-1 and TRBJ1-2; 9 positions match TRBD1. Per the germline V gene, CDR1 is SGHRS and CDR2 is YFSETQ. J was trimmed by 0 bases and V by 3 bases; bases with no gene match: 9. The CDR3 runs 17 residues. The CDR3 reads CASSWRSQGAPNYGYTF. The CDR3 region has the DNA TGCGCCAGCAGCTGGAGGTCACAGGGGGCCCCTAACTATGGCTACACCTTC.

The rearrangement joins TRBV5-1 to TRBJ2-7, with D maybe TRBD1 (6 bases). V dropped 0 bases and J dropped 5 bases, with 12 bases sitting between them. The CDR3 runs 14 residues. Germline CDR1 and CDR2: SGHRS and YFSETQ. CDR3 nucleotide sequence: TGCGCCAGCAGCTTGGCACAGGGAATGAACGAGCAGTACTTC. Translated, it gives CASSLAQGMNEQYF.

This chain links TRBV29-1 with TRBJ2-5, with 11 bases aligning to TRBD1. The CDR3 consists of 13 residues. Germline lookup yields CDR1 SQVTM and CDR2 ANQGSEA. Trimming took 7 bases from V and 6 from J; bases not matched to a gene: 7. The chain's CDR3 is CSARTGGIQTQYF. The CDR3, as DNA: TGCAGCGCCCGGACAGGGGGCATACAGACCCAGTACTTC.

The chain couples TRBV6-5 to TRBJ1-1; no clear D. Deletions cut 4 bases from V and 1 base from J, with 13 bases between. The CDR3 covers 15 residues. Germline values: CDR1 MNHEY, CDR2 SVGAGI. CDR3 DNA: TGTGCCAGCAGTTCCCGGTTTCCCTCGAACACTGAAGCTTTCTTT. Translated: CASSSRFPSNTEAFF.

This rearrangement joins TRBV5-6 to TRBJ1-5, with D tentatively TRBD1 (5 bases). Germline values: CDR1 SGHDT, CDR2 YYEEEE. The V end was cut by 2 bases, the J end by 1 base, with 13 bases between. The length of the CDR3 is 16 residues. In nucleotides, the CDR3 is TGTGCCAGCAGCTTAAGTGGGGCGCGGAGCAATCAGCCCCAGCATTTT. Protein: CASSLSGARSNQPQHF. Variable domain in full (rest from reference TRBV5-6 and TRBJ1-5): DAGVTQSPTHLIKTRGQQVTLRCSPKSGHDTVSWYQQALGQGPQFIFQYYEEEERQRGNFPDRFSGHQFPNYSSELNVNALLLGDSALYLCASSLSGARSNQPQHFGDGTRLSIL.

The chain couples TRBV5-5 to TRBJ2-1; D possibly corresponds to TRBD2 (5 bases). The CDR3 spans 16 residues. The V gene lost 3 bases and the J gene lost 0 bases, with 13 bases spanning the gap. CDR1 SGHKS and CDR2 YYEKEE come from the germline V gene (reference sequence). CDR3 DNA: TGTGCCAGCAGCTCCAGGACTGGACTCTCCTACAATGAGCAGTTCTTC. Amino acids: CASSSRTGLSYNEQFF.

The rearrangement links TRBV7-9 to TRBJ1-1; D not resolved. Germline CDR1 is SEHNR and CDR2 is FQNEAQ (reference sequence). V lost 3 bases and J lost 1, with 3 bases in between. The CDR3 spans 12 residues. The CDR3 sequence is CASSFKNTEAFF. For the CDR3, the DNA is TGTGCCAGCAGCTTCAAGAACACTGAAGCTTTCTTT.

The genes are TRBV14 and TRBJ1-2; 9 bases agree with TRBD1. The trim removed 0 bases at V and 2 bases at J, leaving 13 bases unmatched. Germline lookup yields CDR1 SGHDN and CDR2 FVKESK. CDR3 length: 19 residues. CDR3 sequence reads: CASSQDLQVGTGKNYGYTF. The CDR3 coding sequence is TGTGCCAGCAGCCAAGACCTTCAGGTCGGGACAGGGAAAAACTATGGCTACACCTTC.

This clone was detected only once. The chain joins TRBV7-2 to TRBJ2-5; 12 bases line up with TRBD2. Germline V gene data show CDR1 as SGHTA and CDR2 as FQGNSA. The J segment lost 5 bases and the V segment lost 5 bases, leaving 9 bases of the junction unmatched. CDR3 length equals 16 residues. DNA of the CDR3: TGTGCCAGCAGCCCGACTAGCGGGGGCTCCGGGGAGACCCAGTACTTC. As protein: CASSPTSGGSGETQYF. Combining the CDR3 with reference TRBV7-2 and TRBJ2-5 gives the whole variable domain GAGVSQSPSNKVTEKGKDVELRCDPISGHTALYWYRQSLGQGLEFLIYFQGNSAPDKSGLPSDRFSAERTGGSVSTLTIQRTQQEDSAVYLCASSPTSGGSGETQYFGPGTRLLVL.

This clone was picked up one time. The chain recombines TRBV6-6 with TRBJ2-3; a weak D match, TRBD2 (5 bases). Per the germline V gene, CDR1 is MNHNY and CDR2 is SVGAGI (reference sequence). This CDR3 is 13 amino acids long. V was trimmed by 2 bases and J by 3 bases, leaving 6 bases between them. The CDR3 region has the DNA TGTGCCAGCAGTTACGTAGCGACAGATACGCAGTATTTT. Residues: CASSYVATDTQYF.

The CDR3 loop reads CASSRAGDNEKLFF. CDR3 coding DNA: TGCGCCAGCAGCCGGGCAGGGGATAATGAAAAACTGTTTTTT. The V call is TRBV5-1, the J call TRBJ1-4, with D possibly TRBD1 on 6 matching bases. Germline CDR1 and CDR2: SGHRS and YFSETQ. V lost 4 bases and J lost 4, with 11 bases in between. The CDR3 covers 14 residues.

The chain joins TRBV7-9 to TRBJ2-5; D may be TRBD2 (6 bases). This CDR3 has 15 residues. The germline V and J ends were trimmed by 3 bases and 7 bases, with 18 bases remaining between them. Germline-derived CDR1 and CDR2 are SEHNR and FQNEAQ (reference sequence). The CDR3 spells CASSLFRSEGGTQYF. CDR3 nucleotides: TGTGCCAGCAGCTTGTTCAGATCAGAGGGAGGGACCCAGTACTTC.

This sequence joins TRBV25-1 and TRBJ2-1; 11 bases are a match to TRBD2. V shed 3 bases, J shed 8 bases, and the junction held 9 bases outside the gene matches. Germline V lookup: CDR1 MGHDK, CDR2 SYGVNS. This CDR3 contains 16 residues. DNA for the CDR3: TGTGCCAGCAGTGACCCGCCTAGCGGGGGGAATTATGAGCAGTTCTTC. Protein sequence: CASSDPPSGGNYEQFF.

The chain links TRBV7-8 to TRBJ2-2; D possibly corresponds to TRBD2 (5 bases). With 1 base removed from V and 5 bases from J, the gap between germline ends came to 11 bases. This CDR3 spans 15 amino acids. Germline-derived CDR1 and CDR2 are SGHVS and FQNEAQ. The CDR3 sequence is CASSLGTEGTGELFF. The CDR3 DNA reads TGTGCCAGCAGCTTAGGGACCGAGGGTACCGGGGAGCTGTTTTTT.

This clone was seen only a few times. The chain employs TRBV9 and TRBJ1-5; the match to TRBD1 covers 7 bases. Trimming cost V 2 bases and J 6 bases; bases outside gene matches: 8. This CDR3 comprises 15 residues. CDR1 is SGDLS and CDR2 is YYNGEE in the germline V gene. CDR3 protein: CASSVGQGVTQPQHF. For the CDR3, the DNA is TGTGCCAGCAGCGTGGGGCAGGGGGTTACTCAGCCCCAGCATTTT.

The chain employs TRBV2 and TRBJ1-2, with D hard to call. V dropped 4 bases and J dropped 0 bases, with 9 bases sitting between them. This CDR3 spans 14 amino acids. From germline, CDR1 is SNHLY and CDR2 FYNNEI. In nucleotides, the CDR3 is TGTGCCAGCAGTGGGTTTACGGCTAACTATGGCTACACCTTC. It codes for CASSGFTANYGYTF.

This chain uses TRBV9 with TRBJ2-3; TRBD2 is a possible D gene (7 bases). Germline CDR1 is SGDLS and CDR2 is YYNGEE. The length of the CDR3 is 16 residues. Trimming took off 5 bases at V and 1 base at J, with 17 bases between the two ends. The CDR3 DNA reads TGTGCCAGCAGGAGGGGGGGGCCTAGCGGCACAGATACGCAGTATTTT. Translating it yields CASRRGGPSGTDTQYF.

V gene TRBV7-2 combines with J gene TRBJ1-1, with 11 bases aligning to TRBD1. The V and J ends lost 5 bases and 5 bases, in that order; junction bases with no gene match: 13. The CDR3 loop spans 17 amino acids. Per the germline V gene, CDR1 is SGHTA and CDR2 is FQGNSA. CDR3 sequence reads: CASSPRPGQGGRTEAFF. The CDR3 nucleotides are TGTGCCAGCAGCCCCCGACCGGGACAGGGGGGGAGGACTGAAGCTTTCTTT.

The chain carries TRBV5-1 and TRBJ1-2; D may be TRBD1 (5 bases). This CDR3 is built from 13 residues. Trimming stripped 0 bases from V and 7 bases from J, with 10 bases between. Per germline, CDR1 SGHRS and CDR2 YFSETQ. The CDR3 DNA is TGCGCCAGCAGCTTGGAAGGGGATAGTGGCTACACCTTC. Translation gives CASSLEGDSGYTF.

The chain joins TRBV3-1 (or the pseudogene TRBV3-2) to TRBJ2-3; TRBD1 matches at 7 bases. This CDR3 region has 18 residues. V was pared by 4 bases and J by 4 bases, with 17 bases of the junction left unmatched. The V gene's germline CDR1 is LGHDT and CDR2 YNNKEL (reference sequence). DNA of the CDR3: TGTGCCAGCAGCCCAGGACGGGACAGCCTGGGACCACCAGATACGCAGTATTTT. Its translation is CASSPGRDSLGPPDTQYF.

This sequence joins TRBV19 and TRBJ1-4; weak D call: TRBD1 (5 bases). Per germline, CDR1 LNHDA and CDR2 SQIVND (reference sequence). The V gene lost 3 bases and the J gene lost 0 bases, with 11 bases spanning the gap. The CDR3 contains 16 residues. The CDR3 DNA is TGTGCCAGTAGTATTTTGACAGCCTCAACTAATGAAAAACTGTTTTTT. It specifies CASSILTASTNEKLFF. Full variable domain (remainder filled in from reference TRBV19 and TRBJ1-4): DGGITQSPKYLFRKEGQNVTLSCEQNLNHDAMYWYRQDPGQGLRLIYYSQIVNDFQKGDIAEGYSVSREKKESFPLTVTSAQKNPTAFYLCASSILTASTNEKLFFGSGTQLSVL.

The V and J genes are TRBV7-2 and TRBJ1-6; perhaps TRBD1 as D (6 bases). V was clipped by 1 base and J by 7 bases, with 17 bases between them. Germline V CDR1 and CDR2: SGHTA, FQGNSA. This CDR3 spans 17 amino acids. The CDR3 DNA follows: TGTGCCAGCAGCTTAGTCGGCAGGGGTAGGGGGAATTCACCCCTCCACTTT. Protein sequence: CASSLVGRGRGNSPLHF.

The gene calls are TRBV6-5 and TRBJ1-5; 9 bases match TRBD1. CDR3 length: 15 residues. The junction had 5 bases not matched to a gene; V was cut back by 8 bases and J by 0 bases. Germline CDR1 reads MNHEY; CDR2 reads SVGAGI. Here the CDR3 DNA reads TGTGCCAGCCGGAGGGACAGGGTTAGCAATCAGCCCCAGCATTTT. Translating gives CASRRDRVSNQPQHF.

This clone occurred a few times. The rearrangement links TRBV19 to TRBJ1-4; TRBD1 might be the D (5 bases). The CDR3 runs 15 residues. Trimming shortened V by 8 bases and J by 8 bases, and 21 bases separated the two germline ends. Germline CDR1 is LNHDA and CDR2 is SQIVND (reference sequence). The CDR3 loop reads CASRFPGRGMEKLFF. CDR3 bases: TGTGCCAGTCGCTTTCCAGGGAGGGGAATGGAAAAACTGTTTTTT. Filled out from reference TRBV19 and TRBJ1-4, the complete variable domain reads DGGITQSPKYLFRKEGQNVTLSCEQNLNHDAMYWYRQDPGQGLRLIYYSQIVNDFQKGDIAEGYSVSREKKESFPLTVTSAQKNPTAFYLCASRFPGRGMEKLFFGSGTQLSVL.

CDR3 loop: CASDGRSTNEKLFF. The CDR3 coding sequence is TGTGCCAGCGATGGGAGATCAACTAATGAAAAACTGTTTTTT. This chain joins TRBV6-5 and TRBJ1-4; D unclear. The V end lost 8 bases, the J end lost 0 bases, and 10 bases lay between the germline ends. CDR1 and CDR2 (germline): MNHEY, SVGAGI. The CDR3 contains 14 residues.